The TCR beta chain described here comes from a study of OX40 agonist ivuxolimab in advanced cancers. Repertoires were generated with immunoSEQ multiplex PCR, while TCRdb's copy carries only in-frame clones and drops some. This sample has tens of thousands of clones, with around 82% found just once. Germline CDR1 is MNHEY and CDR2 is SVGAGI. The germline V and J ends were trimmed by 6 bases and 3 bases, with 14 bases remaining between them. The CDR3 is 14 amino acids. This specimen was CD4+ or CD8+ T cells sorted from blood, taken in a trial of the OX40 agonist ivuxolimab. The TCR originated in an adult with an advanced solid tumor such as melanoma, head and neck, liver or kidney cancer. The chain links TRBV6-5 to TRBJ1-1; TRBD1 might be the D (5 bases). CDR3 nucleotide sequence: TGTGCCAGCAGCCGGAACCAGGGTTACACTGAAGCTTTCTTT. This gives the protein CASSRNQGYTEAFF.